This T cell receptor beta chain came from a study of a mutant IDH1 vaccine in newly diagnosed glioma. Background on the study: Either 4-6 weeks after radiotherapy alone or alongside temozolomide, vaccination was begun. It was radiotherapy, temozolomide, or both that patients received previously, with most receiving both.

A word on this clone: The target antigen is unknown.

V lost 0 bases and J 0 bases, leaving 4 bases between the germline ends. There are 14 residues in the CDR3. CDR1 is WNHNN and CDR2 is SYGVQD in the germline V gene (reference sequence). Indicated time point: week 35, safety follow-up. Doses of 300 ug of mutant IDH1 20-mer peptide were given with topical imiquimod. Patients were given eight vaccinations, scheduled in weeks 1, 3, 5, 7, 11, 15, 19 and 23. Here immunoSEQ multiplex PCR was the method, and the copy in TCRdb shows in-frame clones only, minus some. This sample has about 74,000 clones, with around nine tenths found just once. The TCR sequence derives from a man aged 25-45 years with glioma. The chain employs TRBV10-1 and TRBJ2-3, with no clear D. The sequencing used PBMCs, collected from a glioma patient whose treatment included an IDH1 peptide vaccine. This chain's CDR3 is CASSESPSTDTQYF. DNA for the CDR3: TGCGCCAGCAGTGAGTCGCCGAGCACAGATACGCAGTATTTT.